This record covers a single T cell receptor (beta chain). Some clones are missing from TCRdb's copy, which holds only in-frame ones; the method was immunoSEQ multiplex PCR. In the table there are around 100,000 clones, approximately 80% of which are singletons. The data derive from a study of blood T cell repertoires in COVID-19. The V segment lost 5 bases and the J segment 8 bases; nucleotides outside the gene matches: 2. Germline V gene data show CDR1 as MDHEN and CDR2 as SYDVKM. The CDR3 consists of 11 residues. This chain connects TRBV28 to TRBJ2-5; 7 bases agree with TRBD1. The sequenced material came from peripheral blood. This clonotype was obtained from a human donor in a cohort sampled during active COVID-19. The CDR3 is CASSRQGTQYF. DNA of the CDR3: TGTGCCAGCAGTCGACAGGGCACCCAGTACTTC.